Shown below are 20 T cell receptor beta chains from a single sample sequenced in a study of blood T cells in healthy people across ages (dated by TCRdb to about 2015). Library preparation was by 5' RACE. Sequenced on an Illumina HiSeq 2500. The second PCR ran for roughly 6 to 11 cycles and used a J-beta primer mix along with a sample-barcoded 5' primer. TCRdb cleaned the public reads at Q25 with fastp, built clones with MiXCR and kept in-frame beta chains. For every CDR3 protein sequence, its rows merge into one entry that carries the most common genes and DNA. In this sample the table shows 1.5 million to 1.8 million distinct CDR3 sequences, 35% to 45% of which occur a single time. The ten largest clones represent under 5% of the sample. Sequencing was done on a sample of blood. The origin of the receptors is a woman aged 18-29 years in good health.

The rearrangement uses TRBV4-1 and TRBJ2-7, with no clear D. There are 17 residues in the CDR3. Germline V gene data show CDR1 as MGHRA and CDR2 as YSYEKL. V was cut by 2 bases and J by 1 base, with 18 bases left in between. The CDR3 spells CASSQPILGSKSYEQYF. The CDR3 bases are TGCGCCAGCAGCCAACCCATCTTGGGGTCTAAATCCTACGAGCAGTACTTC.

The chain joins TRBV7-2 to TRBJ1-5, with TRBD1 as a possible D gene (6 bases). The V gene lost 1 base and the J gene lost 7 bases, with 14 bases spanning the gap. CDR3 length: 15 residues. From germline, CDR1 is SGHTA and CDR2 FQGNSA. For the CDR3, the DNA is TGTGCCAGCAGCTTAGTTCTACAGGGTAACCAGCCCCAGCATTTT. Translating it yields CASSLVLQGNQPQHF.

Here the CDR3 DNA reads TGTGCTAGTGGTTTGGTAACCTCGCGACCCCCAGATACGCAGTATTTT. Translating it yields CASGLVTSRPPDTQYF. The chain joins TRBV12-5 to TRBJ2-3; D gene unclear. CDR3 length: 16 residues. V was trimmed by 0 bases and J by 4 bases, leaving 14 bases between them. Per germline, CDR1 LGHNT and CDR2 FRNRAP. Variable domain in full (rest from reference TRBV12-5 and TRBJ2-3): DARVTQTPRHKVTEMGQEVTMRCQPILGHNTVFWYRQTMMQGLELLAYFRNRAPLDDSGMPKDRFSAEMPDATLATLKIQPSEPRDSAVYFCASGLVTSRPPDTQYFGPGTRLTVL.

The chain couples TRBV4-3 to TRBJ1-5; a possible D gene is TRBD1 (6 bases). The germline gives CDR1 LGHNA, CDR2 YSLEER. The CDR3 runs to 15 residues. V lost 0 bases, J lost 7 bases, and 13 bases lay in between. CDR3 residues: CASSQDYRDWQPQHF. In DNA form, the CDR3 reads TGCGCCAGCAGCCAAGACTACAGGGATTGGCAGCCCCAGCATTTT.

This clonotype was observed at least ten times. This sequence joins TRBV5-1 and TRBJ2-7; possible D gene TRBD2, 6 bases. Germline V gene sequence: CDR1 SGHRS, CDR2 YFSETQ. The CDR3 spans 14 residues. Trimming removed 1 base from V and 3 bases from J, with 11 bases in between. The CDR3 sequence is CASSLSLGGYEQYF. In nucleotides, the CDR3 is TGCGCCAGCAGCTTGTCACTGGGAGGCTACGAGCAGTACTTC.

This clonotype has more than one count but fewer than ten. The chain couples TRBV7-9 to TRBJ2-7; a possible D gene is TRBD1 (5 bases). The CDR3 consists of 13 residues. Germline-derived CDR1 and CDR2 are SEHNR and FQNEAQ (reference sequence). V was cut by 7 bases and J by 6 bases, with 16 bases left in between. This CDR3 reads CASNQGGRVEQYF. CDR3 in DNA: TGTGCCAGCAACCAAGGTGGCAGGGTCGAGCAGTACTTC. The whole variable domain, filled in from reference TRBV7-9 and TRBJ2-7, reads DTGVSQNPRHKITKRGQNVTFRCDPISEHNRLYWYRQTLGQGPEFLTYFQNEAQLEKSRLLSDRFSAERPKGSFSTLEIQRTEQGDSAMYLCASNQGGRVEQYFGPGTRLTVT.

The rearrangement links TRBV20-1 to TRBJ2-1; D is perhaps TRBD2 (5 bases). V lost 4 bases, J lost 2 bases, and 12 bases lay in between. The CDR3 has 14 residues. CDR1 is DFQATT and CDR2 is SNEGSKA in the germline V gene (reference sequence). This CDR3 reads CSATERRPYNEQFF. DNA of the CDR3: TGCAGTGCTACCGAGCGGAGACCCTACAATGAGCAGTTCTTC.

V and J are TRBV11-2 and TRBJ2-1; the D gene is possibly TRBD1 (5 bases). TRBJ2-7 explains the end of the DNA better; the J call may be wrong. The CDR3 contains 15 residues. Germline assignment: CDR1 SGHAT and CDR2 FQNNGV. The CDR3 spells CASRTFGRKDNEQYF. CDR3 DNA: TGTGCCAGCAGAACATTCGGGCGGAAGGACAATGAGCAGTACTTC.

The chain links TRBV7-2 to TRBJ1-2, with D unclear. This CDR3 contains 14 residues. Looked up from germline, CDR1 is SGHTA and CDR2 is FQGNSA. Deletions cut 1 base from V and 2 bases from J, with 8 bases between. CDR3 coding DNA: TGTGCCAGCAGCTTAGTAATGTCGAACTATGGCTACACCTTC. Protein product: CASSLVMSNYGYTF.

The chain recombines TRBV5-1 with TRBJ2-2; 13 nucleotides line up with TRBD2. V lost 3 bases to trimming and J lost 2 bases; unmatched junction nucleotides: 7. In germline, CDR1 is SGHRS, CDR2 YFSETQ. There are 18 residues in the CDR3. This CDR3 is CASSWSGTSGINTGELFF. The CDR3 coding sequence is TGCGCCAGCAGCTGGTCGGGGACTAGCGGGATCAACACCGGGGAGCTGTTTTTT.

This clonotype was seen a few times. The V call is TRBV30, the J call TRBJ2-7, with a weak D call TRBD1 (5 bases). Germline lookup yields CDR1 GTSNPN and CDR2 SVGIG (reference sequence). The CDR3 loop spans 14 amino acids. V was trimmed by 2 bases and J by 0 bases, leaving 11 bases between them. The CDR3 region has the DNA TGTGCCTGGAGTCCAGGGATTAGCTCCTACGAGCAGTACTTC. It specifies CAWSPGISSYEQYF.

This clonotype was seen more than once but under ten times. The chain couples TRBV7-9 to TRBJ2-7; D perhaps matches TRBD2 (6 bases). Looked up from germline, CDR1 is SEHNR and CDR2 is FQNEAQ (reference sequence). V was clipped by 3 bases and J by 7 bases, with 16 bases between them. This CDR3 has 14 amino acids. CDR3 region: CASSFGGARGEQYF. DNA for the CDR3: TGTGCCAGCAGCTTTGGAGGGGCTCGTGGAGAGCAGTACTTC.

Remarks on this clonotype: A clone one base away is much larger, so this may be a read error. V and J are TRBV29-1 and TRBJ2-1; 11 bases map to TRBD2. The CDR3 covers 17 residues. Germline V gives CDR1 SQVTM, CDR2 ANQGSEA. CDR3 region: CSVDGTSGSYSYSEQFF. The CDR3 DNA reads as TGCAGCGTTGATGGGACTAGCGGCTCCTACTCCTACAGTGAGCAGTTCTTC.

The chain recombines TRBV2 with TRBJ1-4; unclear D gene. Trimming cost V 5 bases and J 0 bases, with 10 bases left between them. Germline V CDR1 and CDR2: SNHLY, FYNNEI. This CDR3 region has 15 residues. Here the CDR3 DNA reads TGTGCCAGCAGTTCTCGGGGTGCAACTAATGAAAAACTGTTTTTT. Its protein is CASSSRGATNEKLFF.

The chain recombines TRBV2 with TRBJ2-1, with TRBD1 identical over 11 bases. CDR3 length equals 14 residues. Germline CDR1 is SNHLY and CDR2 is FYNNEI. With V trimmed by 6 bases and J by 3 bases, 1 base remained unmatched. The CDR3 region is CASRGTGGYNEQFF. Written as DNA, the CDR3 is TGTGCCAGCAGGGGGACAGGGGGCTACAATGAGCAGTTCTTC.

For the CDR3, the DNA is TGTGCCAGCAGTTCCGGGACAGGGGGCATCGAGCAGTACTTC. Protein product: CASSSGTGGIEQYF. This chain links TRBV27 with TRBJ2-4; 12 bases fit TRBD1. Matching the DNA end better, TRBJ2-7 makes the J call doubtful. This CDR3 is built from 14 residues. Germline V gene sequence: CDR1 MNHEY, CDR2 SMNVEV (reference sequence).

The V call is TRBV27, the J call TRBJ2-7; no definite D call. Trimming pared 2 bases from V and 5 bases from J, leaving 10 bases between. This CDR3 has 13 amino acids. Germline V gene lookup returns CDR1 MNHEY and CDR2 SMNVEV (reference sequence). CDR3 loop: CASSLGRQDEQYF. Here the CDR3 DNA reads TGTGCCAGCAGTTTAGGTCGCCAGGACGAGCAGTACTTC.

The chain combines TRBV7-3 with TRBJ1-2; 10 bases match TRBD1. After removal of 5 bases from V and 6 bases from J, the junction contained 3 bases not matched to a gene. CDR1 is SGHTA and CDR2 is FQGTGA in the germline V gene. The CDR3 contains 13 residues. CDR3 in amino acids: CASSRTGGNGYTF. Here the CDR3 DNA reads TGTGCCAGCAGCCGGACAGGGGGTAATGGCTACACCTTC.

The chain has TRBV20-1 and TRBJ1-5, with TRBD1 matching over 10 bases. This CDR3 contains 16 residues. Germline values: CDR1 DFQATT, CDR2 SNEGSKA (reference sequence). The junction had 10 bases not matched to a gene; V was cut back by 2 bases and J by 6 bases. Here the CDR3 DNA reads TGCAGTGCTAGACCGACAGGGGGCAGGCGGGTTCAGCCCCAGCATTTT. Translated: CSARPTGGRRVQPQHF.

The chain carries TRBV2 and TRBJ1-4, with 10 bases aligning to TRBD1. The CDR3 is 15 residues long. Germline CDR1 reads SNHLY; CDR2 reads FYNNEI. V was clipped by 7 bases and J by 5 bases; unmatched bases: 7. CDR3 coding DNA: TGTGCCAGCATGGGACAGGGGTACAAGAATGAAAAACTGTTTTTT. Its protein product is CASMGQGYKNEKLFF.